Following are 15 T cell receptor beta chains from one sample sequenced in a study of cytomegalovirus exposure and HLA in healthy donors. Use of 60 Vbeta and 13 Jbeta primers characterized the PCR. Libraries were prepared by immunoSEQ multiplex PCR; TCRdb keeps only in-frame clonotypes and omits some of them. This sample carries more than 60,000 clones, nearly 80% of them seen once, and the ten largest clones take about 8.2%. Sequenced input: PBMCs. These receptors all stem from a woman between 35 and 50 years old in good health and CMV-seropositive.

The chain carries TRBV30 and TRBJ2-5, with TRBD1 identical over 8 bases. Germline V lookup: CDR1 GTSNPN, CDR2 SVGIG (reference sequence). V was clipped by 8 bases and J by 5 bases; unmatched bases: 10. The CDR3 loop spans 13 amino acids. CDR3 residues: CAGTTGGKETQYF. The CDR3 nucleotides are TGTGCCGGTACAACAGGGGGTAAGGAGACCCAGTACTTC.

V is TRBV4-3 and J is TRBJ2-1; no firm D call. The CDR3 contains 13 residues. Germline CDR1 is LGHNA and CDR2 is YSLEER. Trimming removed 1 base at V and 6 bases at J, with 7 bases between. This chain's CDR3 is CASSQGRVNEQFF. The CDR3 region has the DNA TGCGCCAGCAGCCAAGGCCGAGTCAATGAGCAGTTCTTC.

The chain employs TRBV10-2 and TRBJ1-4; possibly TRBD1 for D (6 bases). Between the trimmed V and J ends, which lost 8 bases and 5 bases, there was a span of 9 bases. The CDR3 runs to 12 residues. CDR1 is WSHSY and CDR2 is SAAADI in the germline V gene. The CDR3 reads CASQDRNEKLFF. The CDR3 DNA reads as TGCGCCAGCCAGGACAGAAATGAAAAACTGTTTTTT.

The chain links TRBV5-6 to TRBJ1-2, with D possibly TRBD1 on 6 matching bases. CDR1 and CDR2 from the germline V gene are SGHDT and YYEEEE. V was shortened by 4 bases and J by 2 bases, with 12 bases between the two germline ends. The CDR3 loop spans 14 amino acids. The CDR3 bases are TGTGCCAGCAGCCCTACAGGGATGAACTATGGCTACACCTTC. Translated: CASSPTGMNYGYTF.

The gene calls are TRBV6-5 and TRBJ2-5; a weak D match, TRBD1 (6 bases). The J call may be incorrect, as the DNA end agrees better with TRBJ2-7. Germline values: CDR1 MNHEY, CDR2 SVGAGI. This CDR3 contains 12 residues. The CDR3 nucleotides read TGTGCCACACAGGGTTTATACTACGAGCAGTACTTC. Protein product: CATQGLYYEQYF.

The J gene is TRBJ2-3, the V gene TRBV28; D is perhaps TRBD1 (5 bases). The length of the CDR3 is 13 residues. Trimming removed 10 bases at V and 0 bases at J, with 11 bases between. The germline CDR1 and CDR2 sequences are MDHEN and SYDVKM. The CDR3 DNA reads as TGTGCCACCCAGACAGCAAGCACAGATACGCAGTATTTT. The encoded protein is CATQTASTDTQYF.

This clone was counted between two and nine times. This chain links TRBV7-2 with TRBJ2-7; D might be TRBD1 (6 bases). The CDR3 consists of 16 residues. CDR1 is SGHTA and CDR2 is FQGNSA in the germline V gene. V dropped 2 bases and J dropped 7 bases, with 21 bases sitting between them. DNA of the CDR3: TGTGCCAGCAGCTTATTTTCGGGGCCCAGGGGATGGGAGCAGTACTTC. As protein: CASSLFSGPRGWEQYF.

The V gene is TRBV7-7, the J gene TRBJ2-2, with D hard to call. Germline V gene lookup returns CDR1 SSHAT and CDR2 FNYEAQ (reference sequence). The V end was cut by 6 bases, the J end by 1 base, with 15 bases between. CDR3 size: 16 residues. In DNA form, the CDR3 reads TGTGCCAGCAGACAGATCCCTATTGGGAACACCGGGGAGCTGTTTTTT. Amino acids: CASRQIPIGNTGELFF.

This chain connects TRBV2 to TRBJ1-5; D is ambiguous. This CDR3 is 15 amino acids long. V shed 5 bases and J shed 0 bases, with 11 bases lying between them. In germline, CDR1 is SNHLY, CDR2 FYNNEI. In DNA form, the CDR3 reads TGTGCCAGCAGTTTTGAGGGTTATAGCAATCAGCCCCAGCATTTT. This encodes CASSFEGYSNQPQHF.

The chain links TRBV6-5 to TRBJ2-7, with 10 bases matching TRBD2. This CDR3 has 15 residues. J lost 4 bases, V lost 2 bases, and 5 bases had no gene match. Germline V CDR1 and CDR2: MNHEY, SVGAGI. For the CDR3, the DNA is TGTGCCAGCAGTTACAGGAGGACTAGCGGTTACGAGCAGTACTTC. It is translated as CASSYRRTSGYEQYF.

The chain is built from TRBV7-9 and TRBJ2-5; 7 nucleotides line up with TRBD1. The trim removed 1 base at V and 5 bases at J, leaving 7 bases unmatched. CDR3 length: 15 residues. In germline, CDR1 is SEHNR, CDR2 FQNEAQ (reference sequence). This CDR3 reads CASSLENRGGETQYF. CDR3 nucleotide sequence: TGTGCCAGCAGCTTAGAGAACAGGGGCGGGGAGACCCAGTACTTC.

The gene calls are TRBV9 and TRBJ2-5, with 7 bases matching TRBD2. Trimming cost V 3 bases and J 4 bases; bases outside gene matches: 6. Germline CDR1 reads SGDLS; CDR2 reads YYNGEE. The CDR3 contains 14 residues. DNA for the CDR3: TGTGCCAGCAGCGCATTGGGGGGGGTAGAGACCCAGTACTTC. It codes for CASSALGGVETQYF. The variable domain in full, with the rest retrieved from reference TRBV9 and TRBJ2-5, is DSGVTQTPKHLITATGQRVTLRCSPRSGDLSVYWYQQSLDQGLQFLIQYYNGEERAKGNILERFSAQQFPDLHSELNLSSLELGDSALYFCASSALGGVETQYFGPGTRLLVL.

This sequence joins TRBV6-5 and TRBJ2-7; perhaps TRBD2 as D (5 bases). Looked up from germline, CDR1 is MNHEY and CDR2 is SVGAGI. The CDR3 is made up of 16 amino acids. Trimming took 0 bases from V and 2 from J, leaving 14 bases between them. The CDR3 spells CASSYSTPQRAYEQYF. The CDR3 bases are TGTGCCAGCAGTTACTCGACCCCCCAGAGGGCCTACGAGCAGTACTTC.

The V gene is TRBV28, the J gene TRBJ1-1, with 9 bases fitting TRBD1. Germline CDR1 MDHEN, CDR2 SYDVKM. The CDR3 contains 13 residues. V was pared by 4 bases and J by 10 bases, with 7 bases of the junction left unmatched. Here the CDR3 reads CASSSGQGLGAFF. The CDR3 coding sequence is TGTGCCAGCAGTTCCGGACAGGGGTTGGGAGCTTTCTTT.

J is TRBJ1-5 and V is TRBV19; D uncertain. V was trimmed by 6 bases and J by 1 base, leaving 10 bases between them. This CDR3 is 14 amino acids long. Germline V gene data show CDR1 as LNHDA and CDR2 as SQIVND (reference sequence). The CDR3 region has the DNA TGTGCCAGTAGCCCGGGTTTGAGCAATCAGCCCCAGCATTTT. Translated, it gives CASSPGLSNQPQHF.